The 26 T cell receptor beta chains in this list originate from one sample, sequenced in a study of T cells in tumors after PD-1 blockade. Libraries were prepared by immunoSEQ multiplex PCR; TCRdb keeps only in-frame clonotypes and omits some of them. The sample includes about 33,000 clones, roughly 78% of them seen just once. Here the sequenced sample was PBMCs, taken before anti-PD-1 treatment. The receptors originated from a human donor with basal cell carcinoma.

The chain has TRBV19 and TRBJ1-5; D gene uncertain. Germline CDR1 reads LNHDA; CDR2 reads SQIVND (reference sequence). The V end lost 3 bases, the J end lost 0 bases, and 9 bases lay between the germline ends. The CDR3 is 15 amino acids. This chain's CDR3 is CASSIQASSNQPQHF. The CDR3, as DNA: TGTGCCAGTAGTATCCAGGCCTCTAGCAATCAGCCCCAGCATTTT.

This clone is a singleton in its sample. CDR3: CASILGGGEQYF. CDR3 nucleotide sequence: TGTGCCAGCATATTAGGGGGCGGCGAGCAGTACTTC. This chain uses TRBV6-5 with TRBJ2-7; 7 positions match TRBD1. Germline V gene sequence: CDR1 MNHEY, CDR2 SVGAGI. This CDR3 is 12 amino acids long. The J segment lost 6 bases and the V segment lost 7 bases, leaving 6 bases of the junction unmatched.

This chain's CDR3 is CASSQGSQEFYGYTF. DNA of the CDR3: TGCGCCAGCAGCCAAGGTTCACAGGAGTTTTATGGCTACACCTTC. The chain recombines TRBV4-3 with TRBJ1-2; D is possibly TRBD1 (5 bases). This CDR3 region has 15 residues. From germline, CDR1 is LGHNA and CDR2 YSLEER. The ends were cut back, 1 base at V and 5 bases at J, with 14 bases in the middle.

The rearrangement joins TRBV9 to TRBJ2-3; 8 bases match TRBD2. Germline V gives CDR1 SGDLS, CDR2 YYNGEE. Germline trimming cut 4 bases from V and 9 bases from J; bases unmatched to any gene: 4. The CDR3 is made up of 12 amino acids. Here the CDR3 reads CASSLSGGTQYF. Here the CDR3 DNA reads TGTGCCAGCAGCCTCTCGGGGGGGACGCAGTATTTT.

This clone was observed a few times. The rearrangement uses TRBV19 and TRBJ1-5, with unresolved D. CDR3 length: 13 amino acids. Germline-derived CDR1 and CDR2 are LNHDA and SQIVND (reference sequence). Trimming removed 2 bases from V and 0 bases from J, with 2 bases in between. The CDR3 nucleotides read TGTGCCAGTAGTATAAGTAGCAATCAGCCCCAGCATTTT. The encoded protein is CASSISSNQPQHF.

V and J are TRBV9 and TRBJ1-1, with TRBD1 as a possible D gene (5 bases). Trimming took 0 bases from V and 1 from J, leaving 10 bases between them. The CDR3 extends over 15 amino acids. Germline V gene data show CDR1 as SGDLS and CDR2 as YYNGEE. The CDR3 sequence: CASSVEGRPNTEAFF. CDR3 nucleotides: TGTGCCAGCAGCGTAGAGGGGAGGCCGAACACTGAAGCTTTCTTT. Supplemented by reference TRBV9 and TRBJ1-1, the full variable domain reads DSGVTQTPKHLITATGQRVTLRCSPRSGDLSVYWYQQSLDQGLQFLIQYYNGEERAKGNILERFSAQQFPDLHSELNLSSLELGDSALYFCASSVEGRPNTEAFFGQGTRLTVV.

The CDR3 coding sequence is TGCGCCAGCAGCCAAGAGCAGGGCTTGGCGACCAAAAACATTCAGTACTTC. This translates into CASSQEQGLATKNIQYF. The chain combines TRBV4-1 with TRBJ2-4, with a tentative D call TRBD1 (5 bases). V lost 0 bases and J lost 2, with 14 bases in between. This CDR3 contains 17 residues. Germline CDR1 is MGHRA and CDR2 is YSYEKL.

This clone was recorded a few times. The rearrangement links TRBV18 to TRBJ1-1; no clear D. Deletions cut 1 base from V and 0 bases from J, with 9 bases between. This CDR3 comprises 15 residues. Germline values: CDR1 KGHSH, CDR2 LQKENI. The CDR3 is CASSPREGLNTEAFF. The CDR3 DNA reads as TGTGCCAGCTCACCACGGGAGGGTCTGAACACTGAAGCTTTCTTT.

The rearrangement uses TRBV14 and TRBJ2-5; 12 bases fit TRBD2. The germline V gene has CDR1 SGHDN and CDR2 FVKESK. CDR3 length equals 17 residues. Unmatched junction bases numbered 6, after V lost 0 bases and J lost 4 bases. The DNA for the CDR3 is TGTGCCAGCAGCCAAGATCGACTAGCGGGAGAGGGAGAGACCCAGTACTTC. It translates to CASSQDRLAGEGETQYF.

Here the CDR3 reads CASSSDRNSPLHF. CDR3 DNA sequence: TGTGCCAGCAGCTCGGACAGAAATTCACCCCTCCACTTT. The chain combines TRBV7-9 with TRBJ1-6, with a weak D call TRBD1 (6 bases). Germline V lookup: CDR1 SEHNR, CDR2 FQNEAQ (reference sequence). This CDR3 is 13 amino acids long. Trimming took 4 bases from V and 7 from J, leaving 8 bases between them.

The chain recombines TRBV9 with TRBJ2-1; D gene uncertain. The V gene lost 0 bases and the J gene lost 5 bases, with 6 bases spanning the gap. The CDR3 spans 13 residues. Germline lookup yields CDR1 SGDLS and CDR2 YYNGEE. The CDR3 protein is CASSVAFHNEQFF. In nucleotides, the CDR3 is TGTGCCAGCAGCGTAGCCTTTCACAATGAGCAGTTCTTC.

This rearrangement joins TRBV13 to TRBJ2-1; D gene uncertain. The CDR3 runs 16 residues. The V end lost 3 bases, the J end lost 0 bases, and 12 bases lay between the germline ends. Germline CDR1 is PRHDT and CDR2 is FYEKMQ (reference sequence). The CDR3 DNA follows: TGTGCCAGCAGCTTTAGAGATCACAGCTCCTACAATGAGCAGTTCTTC. Its protein is CASSFRDHSSYNEQFF. Full variable domain (outside the CDR3, taken from reference TRBV13 and TRBJ2-1): AAGVIQSPRHLIKEKRETATLKCYPIPRHDTVYWYQQGPGQDPQFLISFYEKMQSDKGSIPDRFSAQQFSDYHSELNMSSLELGDSALYFCASSFRDHSSYNEQFFGPGTRLTVL.

This sequence joins TRBV4-3 and TRBJ2-1; maybe TRBD2 (6 bases). Germline V gene sequence: CDR1 LGHNA, CDR2 YSLEER. Deletions cut 4 bases from V and 7 bases from J, with 23 bases between. This CDR3 comprises 17 residues. CDR3 in amino acids: CASSPAVGGGGVNEQFF. The CDR3 region has the DNA TGCGCCAGCAGCCCAGCAGTAGGCGGCGGCGGGGTAAATGAGCAGTTCTTC.

This clone was detected only once. This chain links TRBV5-6 with TRBJ1-2; 7 bases match TRBD1. CDR3 size: 13 residues. Germline V CDR1 and CDR2: SGHDT, YYEEEE. Losses at the gene ends were 6 bases for V and 4 bases for J; bases not matched to a gene: 6. This CDR3 is CASTPDRFYGYTF. CDR3 in DNA: TGTGCCAGCACACCGGACAGGTTCTATGGCTACACCTTC.

The J gene is TRBJ2-3, the V gene TRBV24-1; 11 positions agree with TRBD2. This CDR3 is built from 16 residues. V lost 4 bases and J lost 4; bases outside the gene matches: 6. The germline V gene encodes CDR1 KGHDR and CDR2 SFDVKD. CDR3 bases: TGTGCCACCAGTGACCCGCTAGCGGGAGGCCCAGATACGCAGTATTTT. It is translated as CATSDPLAGGPDTQYF.

The chain is built from TRBV3-1 (or the pseudogene TRBV3-2) and TRBJ2-7; D is perhaps TRBD2 (6 bases). The germline gives CDR1 LGHDT, CDR2 YNNKEL (reference sequence). CDR3 length equals 17 residues. V was trimmed by 4 bases and J by 3 bases, leaving 22 bases between them. CDR3 sequence reads: CASSLPGGRDPGYEQYF. The DNA of the CDR3 is TGTGCCAGCAGCCTTCCAGGAGGGCGGGATCCGGGCTACGAGCAGTACTTC.

V usage is TRBV28 and J usage is TRBJ1-2; 7 bases are a match to TRBD1. V lost 4 bases to trimming and J lost 3 bases; unmatched junction nucleotides: 8. This CDR3 spans 15 amino acids. Germline CDR1 and CDR2: MDHEN and SYDVKM. CDR3 protein: CASSSTGDTHYGYTF. CDR3 nucleotides: TGTGCCAGCAGTTCTACAGGGGACACACACTATGGCTACACCTTC.

The J gene is TRBJ1-1, the V gene TRBV29-1, with a tentative D call TRBD1 (5 bases). This CDR3 region has 13 residues. Germline loops: CDR1 SQVTM, CDR2 ANQGSEA. Trimming removed 7 bases at V and 7 bases at J, with 19 bases between. This CDR3 is CSGWDGGHLEAFF. In DNA, the CDR3 is TGCAGCGGGTGGGATGGCGGACATCTTGAAGCTTTCTTT.

The chain joins TRBV6-7 to TRBJ1-1; D remains unclear. TRBV6-7 is identified as an open reading frame with a role that is uncertain. The ends were cut back, 5 bases at V and 4 bases at J, with 17 bases in the middle. The CDR3 covers 15 residues. The DNA for the CDR3 is TGTGCCAGCAGTAAAACCCCCCGCTGGACCACTGAAGCTTTCTTT. Amino acid sequence: CASSKTPRWTTEAFF.

V gene TRBV28 combines with J gene TRBJ2-3; D unclear. V was pared by 7 bases and J by 5 bases, with 19 bases between. The CDR3 runs to 15 residues. Germline lookup yields CDR1 MDHEN and CDR2 SYDVKM. In DNA form, the CDR3 reads TGTGCCAGCACCGTTAGCTCAGGACGTGGAGATACGCAGTATTTT. This gives the protein CASTVSSGRGDTQYF.

V usage is TRBV5-1 and J usage is TRBJ1-3, with a weak D call TRBD1 (5 bases). CDR1 is SGHRS and CDR2 is YFSETQ in the germline V gene. V dropped 2 bases and J dropped 0 bases, with 15 bases sitting between them. The CDR3 contains 17 residues. CDR3 nucleotides: TGCGCCAGCAGCTTAGACCGGACACAGAGCTCTGGAAACACCATATATTTT. It is translated as CASSLDRTQSSGNTIYF.

The chain combines TRBV19 with TRBJ1-5, with TRBD1 matching over 8 bases. The V gene end was trimmed by 3 bases and the J gene end by 2 bases; junction bases not matched to a gene: 6. CDR3 length: 16 residues. Germline V CDR1 and CDR2: LNHDA, SQIVND (reference sequence). DNA of the CDR3: TGTGCCAGTAGTATTCGGACAGGGTGGGGCAATCAGCCCCAGCATTTT. Translating gives CASSIRTGWGNQPQHF.

The chain joins TRBV5-1 to TRBJ2-7; no clear D gene. Germline V gene lookup returns CDR1 SGHRS and CDR2 YFSETQ. The V and J ends lost 2 bases and 3 bases respectively, with 9 bases between them. There are 13 residues in the CDR3. The CDR3 DNA follows: TGCGCCAGCAGCTTCCTGGACGGCTACGAGCAGTACTTC. Its translation: CASSFLDGYEQYF.

The J gene is TRBJ1-1, the V gene TRBV13; maybe TRBD1 (6 bases). This CDR3 region has 15 residues. Germline loops: CDR1 PRHDT, CDR2 FYEKMQ (reference sequence). Trimming took off 4 bases at V and 0 bases at J, with 12 bases between the two ends. The CDR3 bases are TGTGCCAGCAGCTATAACAGGGCAATGAACACTGAAGCTTTCTTT. Translation: CASSYNRAMNTEAFF.

The chain is built from TRBV19 and TRBJ2-5; D possibly uses TRBD1 or TRBD2 (5 bases each). With 6 bases removed from V and 7 bases from J, the gap between germline ends came to 15 bases. The CDR3 has 13 residues. Per germline, CDR1 LNHDA and CDR2 SQIVND (reference sequence). CDR3 sequence: CASSPEGTGTQYF. The CDR3 DNA follows: TGTGCCAGTAGCCCCGAAGGGACGGGGACCCAGTACTTC.

The chain is built from TRBV24-1 and TRBJ1-4; D is possibly TRBD1 (5 bases). This CDR3 is built from 16 residues. CDR1 and CDR2 from the germline V gene are KGHDR and SFDVKD. V was pared by 3 bases and J by 4 bases, with 14 bases between. Here the CDR3 reads CATSDTRDGYNEKLFF. CDR3 DNA sequence: TGTGCCACCAGTGATACCCGGGACGGTTATAATGAAAAACTGTTTTTT.